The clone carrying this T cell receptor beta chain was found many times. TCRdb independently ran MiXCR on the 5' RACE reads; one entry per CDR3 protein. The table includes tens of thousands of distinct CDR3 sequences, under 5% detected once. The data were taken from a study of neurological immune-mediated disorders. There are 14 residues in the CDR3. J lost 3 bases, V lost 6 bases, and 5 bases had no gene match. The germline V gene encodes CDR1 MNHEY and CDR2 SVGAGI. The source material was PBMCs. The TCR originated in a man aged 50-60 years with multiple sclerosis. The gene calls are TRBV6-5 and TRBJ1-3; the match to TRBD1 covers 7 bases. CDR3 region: CASRPGTVGNTIYF. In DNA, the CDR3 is TGTGCCAGCAGGCCCGGGACAGTTGGAAACACCATATATTTT.